The 13 T cell receptor beta chains below were found in one sample sequenced in a study of blood T cell repertoires in COVID-19. TCRdb keeps only in-frame clones here, not all; method: immunoSEQ multiplex PCR. The sample has 140,000 to 150,000 clones, roughly 80% seen once. The specimen sequenced was peripheral blood. The source of these receptors is a man in his 70s who had recovered from COVID-19.

V usage is TRBV5-1 and J usage is TRBJ2-5; the D is unclear. Trimming removed 4 bases at V and 5 bases at J, with 12 bases between. Germline V CDR1 and CDR2: SGHRS, YFSETQ. This CDR3 spans 13 amino acids. CDR3 loop: CASSVGPRETQYF. The CDR3 coding sequence is TGCGCCAGCAGCGTGGGCCCGAGGGAGACCCAGTACTTC.

The J gene is TRBJ2-3, the V gene TRBV5-1; perhaps TRBD1 as D (5 bases). In germline, CDR1 is SGHRS, CDR2 YFSETQ. This CDR3 spans 14 amino acids. Trimming pared 4 bases from V and 0 bases from J, leaving 9 bases between. The DNA of the CDR3 is TGCGCCAGCAGCAGGGGTTCTAGCACAGATACGCAGTATTTT. Translating it yields CASSRGSSTDTQYF.

The gene calls are TRBV5-4 and TRBJ2-1; 8 bases match TRBD2. CDR3 size: 17 residues. Germline CDR1 is SGHNT and CDR2 is YYREEE (reference sequence). Losses at the gene ends were 3 bases for V and 0 bases for J; bases not matched to a gene: 8. Here the CDR3 DNA reads TGTGCCAGCAGCTCGTCGACTAGCGATCACTCCTACAATGAGCAGTTCTTC. Translated: CASSSSTSDHSYNEQFF.

The chain employs TRBV27 and TRBJ1-1, with 7 positions matching TRBD1. The CDR3 sequence is 16 residues long. The germline CDR1 and CDR2 sequences are MNHEY and SMNVEV (reference sequence). After removal of 5 bases from V and 0 bases from J, the junction contained 9 bases not matched to a gene. CDR3 sequence: CASSQQGFGMNTEAFF. CDR3 bases: TGTGCCAGCAGTCAACAGGGGTTTGGGATGAACACTGAAGCTTTCTTT.

The chain has TRBV10-2 and TRBJ2-3; 9 nucleotides align to TRBD2. The junction had 12 bases not matched to a gene; V was cut back by 6 bases and J by 5 bases. The CDR3 extends over 16 amino acids. From germline, CDR1 is WSHSY and CDR2 SAAADI. CDR3 in amino acids: CASSEGLAGEGDTQYF. CDR3 DNA sequence: TGCGCCAGCAGCGAGGGGTTAGCGGGAGAGGGAGATACGCAGTATTTT.

This clone was observed a single time. This chain links TRBV9 with TRBJ2-3; 7 bases agree with TRBD2. Trimming cost V 3 bases and J 0 bases; bases outside gene matches: 7. Germline-derived CDR1 and CDR2 are SGDLS and YYNGEE. This CDR3 is 16 amino acids long. The CDR3 nucleotides are TGTGCCAGCAGCGGTCCTAGCGGTTTTAGCACAGATACGCAGTATTTT. Translated: CASSGPSGFSTDTQYF.

The V and J genes are TRBV15 and TRBJ2-1, with 9 nucleotides matching TRBD2. The germline V gene encodes CDR1 LNHNV and CDR2 YYDKDF (reference sequence). Germline trimming cut 1 base from V and 1 base from J; bases unmatched to any gene: 8. This CDR3 region has 18 residues. The CDR3 coding sequence is TGTGCCACCAGCAGAGTGGGGGGCGGGAGGGCTTCCTACAATGAGCAGTTCTTC. The encoded protein is CATSRVGGGRASYNEQFF.

This clone was detected only a few times. This sample includes further DNA sequences coding for the same CDR3. This chain uses TRBV19 with TRBJ1-1, with D maybe TRBD1 (5 bases). Per germline, CDR1 LNHDA and CDR2 SQIVND (reference sequence). The CDR3 contains 13 residues. V was clipped by 2 bases and J by 1 base, with 5 bases between them. CDR3 protein: CASSIQGNTEAFF. The CDR3 bases are TGTGCCAGTAGTATACAGGGGAACACTGAAGCTTTCTTT.

J is TRBJ2-1 and V is TRBV7-3; D is perhaps TRBD1 (6 bases). The CDR3 has 15 residues. CDR1 SGHTA and CDR2 FQGTGA come from the germline V gene. V dropped 1 base and J dropped 2 bases, with 9 bases sitting between them. The CDR3, as DNA: TGTGCCAGCAGCTTAAGTTCAGGGGCCTACAATGAGCAGTTCTTC. Amino acid sequence: CASSLSSGAYNEQFF.

Concerning this clone itself: Other DNA sequences in the same sample also yield this CDR3. The chain has TRBV18 and TRBJ2-3; D gene uncertain. V lost 3 bases and J 0 bases, leaving 4 bases between the germline ends. The CDR3 runs to 13 residues. Germline V gene lookup returns CDR1 KGHSH and CDR2 LQKENI. The CDR3 DNA sequence: TGTGCCAGCTCACCCCCTAGCACAGATACGCAGTATTTT. Its protein product is CASSPPSTDTQYF.

This chain connects TRBV27 to TRBJ2-2; the match to TRBD2 covers 8 bases. Germline CDR1 MNHEY, CDR2 SMNVEV (reference sequence). The CDR3 contains 14 residues. The trim removed 8 bases at V and 5 bases at J, leaving 7 bases unmatched. The CDR3 DNA follows: TGTGCCAGCCGGAGCGGGAGCCGGACCGGGGAGCTGTTTTTT. Encoded protein: CASRSGSRTGELFF.

This clone is a singleton in its sample. The chain has TRBV5-1 and TRBJ1-2; 9 bases match TRBD1. Germline V gene sequence: CDR1 SGHRS, CDR2 YFSETQ. The CDR3 consists of 17 residues. Germline trimming cut 0 bases from V and 4 bases from J; bases unmatched to any gene: 10. This chain's CDR3 is CASSLGRDRDQGYGYTF. CDR3 sequence (DNA): TGCGCCAGCAGCTTGGGAAGGGACAGGGATCAGGGCTATGGCTACACCTTC.

The chain has TRBV28 and TRBJ2-7; the match to TRBD2 covers 8 bases. The CDR3 contains 12 residues. Germline V gives CDR1 MDHEN, CDR2 SYDVKM. V gave up 9 bases and J gave up 0 bases; unmatched junction bases: 1. This CDR3 is CASGLASYEQYF. CDR3 DNA sequence: TGTGCCAGTGGACTAGCCTCCTACGAGCAGTACTTC.